Below, one T cell receptor beta chain is given with its context. Per the study methods: It was from reference gene primer amplification that nucleated cell counts were estimated. Generated by immunoSEQ multiplex PCR, the TCRdb table keeps only in-frame clones and is missing some. V and J calls and clone size are given by that table; D and trimming were obtained from the DNA. The table lists 150,000 or so clones, 80% to 90% of them singletons, with 6.5% to 9.5% in the top ten. This record comes from a study of blood T cell repertoires in COVID-19. Study overall: The United States, Italy and Spain were the sources of the acute and convalescent COVID-19 samples.

Seattle patient enrollment occurred during active infection, with longitudinal follow-up thereafter. V lost 6 bases and J 10 bases, leaving 12 bases between the germline ends. CDR1 is MDHEN, CDR2 SYDVKM, per germline. This CDR3 has 11 amino acids. This chain connects TRBV28 to TRBJ1-2, with TRBD1 as a possible D gene (5 bases). This receptor was taken from a woman aged 60-70 years with COVID-19, enrolled during active disease. The specimen sequenced was peripheral blood. CDR3 DNA: TGTGCCAGCAGCCCCGGGACTTTCTACACCTTC. The encoded protein is CASSPGTFYTF.